Presented here are 19 T cell receptor beta chains from one specimen sequenced in a study of blood T cells in healthy people across ages. Together with a sample-barcoded 5' primer, a J-beta primer mix was included in a second PCR lasting roughly 6 to 12 cycles. TCRdb re-called the 5' RACE reads with MiXCR, one entry per CDR3 protein. Of about 680,000 distinct CDR3 sequences detected, about 52% appear once; the ten largest clones hold 25% to 35%. The sequenced sample consisted of blood. These receptors were taken from a woman between 55 and 75 years old in good health.

The chain couples TRBV3-1 to TRBJ2-1; tentatively, D is TRBD1 (5 bases). Germline CDR1 and CDR2: LGHDT and YNNKEL (reference sequence). The CDR3 loop spans 16 amino acids. Trimming removed 0 bases at V and 1 base at J, with 10 bases between. The CDR3 DNA sequence: TGTGCCAGCAGCCAAGAAACAAGGGGTTCCTACAATGAGCAGTTCTTC. Translation gives CASSQETRGSYNEQFF.

This chain connects TRBV28 to TRBJ1-5; 9 bases are a match to TRBD1. The junction had 10 bases not matched to a gene; V was cut back by 6 bases and J by 4 bases. The germline CDR1 and CDR2 sequences are MDHEN and SYDVKM. This CDR3 spans 16 amino acids. The CDR3 region has the DNA TGTGCCAGCAGCGGGACAGGGACTCCACTTAATCAGCCCCAGCATTTT. Translation: CASSGTGTPLNQPQHF.

The rearrangement links TRBV5-1 to TRBJ2-3; 7 positions agree with TRBD1. V gave up 6 bases and J gave up 2 bases; unmatched junction bases: 15. Looked up from germline, CDR1 is SGHRS and CDR2 is YFSETQ. The CDR3 has 17 residues. This CDR3 is CASKVRAAGGTTDTQYF. The CDR3 DNA follows: TGCGCCAGCAAAGTCCGGGCGGCAGGGGGAACCACAGATACGCAGTATTTT.

The rearrangement joins TRBV20-1 to TRBJ2-5; D uncertain. The J call is doubtful: the DNA matches TRBJ2-7 better. This CDR3 is 14 amino acids long. Germline values: CDR1 DFQATT, CDR2 SNEGSKA (reference sequence). CDR3: CSARVVTNPYEQYF. In DNA form, the CDR3 reads TGCAGTGCTAGAGTTGTTACGAATCCCTACGAGCAGTACTTC.

V gene TRBV15 combines with J gene TRBJ1-2, with unresolved D. This CDR3 is 15 amino acids long. In germline, CDR1 is LNHNV, CDR2 YYDKDF (reference sequence). With 0 bases removed from V and 2 bases from J, the gap between germline ends came to 10 bases. DNA of the CDR3: TGTGCCACCAGCAGAGAGGGGAGGGCAAACTATGGCTACACCTTC. Encoded protein: CATSREGRANYGYTF.

This clonotype was recorded once. The chain uses TRBV9 and TRBJ2-7; 7 bases are shared with TRBD1. J gave up 2 bases and V 0 bases, and 5 bases lay outside the gene matches. The CDR3 runs 15 residues. Germline values: CDR1 SGDLS, CDR2 YYNGEE. CDR3 in amino acids: CASSVDGGQPYEQYF. The CDR3 bases are TGTGCCAGCAGCGTAGATGGGGGACAGCCCTACGAGCAGTACTTC. The full variable domain, with the rest looked up from reference TRBV9 and TRBJ2-7, is DSGVTQTPKHLITATGQRVTLRCSPRSGDLSVYWYQQSLDQGLQFLIQYYNGEERAKGNILERFSAQQFPDLHSELNLSSLELGDSALYFCASSVDGGQPYEQYFGPGTRLTVT.

This clonotype was counted between two and nine times. The chain carries TRBV25-1 and TRBJ1-6; TRBD1 matches at 7 bases. The CDR3 consists of 14 residues. The V gene's germline CDR1 is MGHDK and CDR2 SYGVNS. V was clipped by 11 bases and J by 5 bases; unmatched bases: 9. The CDR3 loop is CAAHRGEDNSPLHF. CDR3 DNA sequence: TGTGCCGCCCACAGGGGAGAGGATAATTCACCCCTCCACTTT.

The genes are TRBV7-8 and TRBJ2-3; a weak D match, TRBD1 (5 bases). The CDR3 has 15 residues. Germline CDR1 SGHVS, CDR2 FQNEAQ. Trimming shortened V by 6 bases and J by 3 bases, and 16 bases separated the two germline ends. The CDR3 nucleotides read TGTGCCAGCAGGAGCCAGGGCCTAAGAACAGATACGCAGTATTTT. Its protein product is CASRSQGLRTDTQYF.

The V gene is TRBV5-1, the J gene TRBJ2-3, with TRBD2 matching over 8 bases. This CDR3 has 16 amino acids. J gave up 5 bases and V 7 bases, and 15 bases lay outside the gene matches. Looked up from germline, CDR1 is SGHRS and CDR2 is YFSETQ. The CDR3 nucleotides read TGCGCCAGCCGGGCAGGACCGGGACTAGAGGGAGATACGCAGTATTTT. Its translation is CASRAGPGLEGDTQYF. Looking up the rest from reference TRBV5-1 and TRBJ2-3 gives the full variable domain: KAGVTQTPRYLIKTRGQQVTLSCSPISGHRSVSWYQQTPGQGLQFLFEYFSETQRNKGNFPGRFSGRQFSNSRSEMNVSTLELGDSALYLCASRAGPGLEGDTQYFGPGTRLTVL.

The rearrangement uses TRBV2 and TRBJ2-7, with 9 bases aligning to TRBD2. Looked up from germline, CDR1 is SNHLY and CDR2 is FYNNEI. This CDR3 has 12 residues. CDR3 nucleotide sequence: TGTGTCAGTAAGACTAGCGGATACGAGCAGTACTTC. Amino acids: CVSKTSGYEQYF.

This chain connects TRBV20-1 to TRBJ2-1; D remains ambiguous. V was clipped by 1 base and J by 10 bases, with 11 bases between them. CDR1 is DFQATT, CDR2 SNEGSKA, per germline (reference sequence). This CDR3 contains 12 residues. The CDR3 spells CSARGQLGEQFF. Written as DNA, the CDR3 is TGCAGTGCTAGAGGCCAACTTGGGGAGCAGTTCTTC.

This clonotype was detected a few times. This chain links TRBV12-3 or TRBV12-4 with TRBJ2-2; D gene unclear. Trimming left V 7 bases short and J 0 bases short, with 12 bases between. The CDR3 has 15 amino acids. The CDR3 region is CASKYGESNTGELFF. The CDR3 region has the DNA TGTGCCAGCAAGTACGGCGAGTCGAACACCGGGGAGCTGTTTTTT.

The chain has TRBV5-1 and TRBJ1-1; weak D call: TRBD1 (6 bases). The CDR3 covers 13 residues. Per the germline V gene, CDR1 is SGHRS and CDR2 is YFSETQ. V shed 7 bases and J shed 9 bases, with 19 bases lying between them. CDR3 amino acids: CASCEPGQGKAFF. DNA of the CDR3: TGCGCCAGCTGCGAACCGGGACAAGGAAAAGCTTTCTTT.

The J gene is TRBJ2-7, the V gene TRBV28; D not certain. The CDR3 covers 15 residues. The V gene lost 0 bases and the J gene lost 0 bases, with 9 bases spanning the gap. The germline V gene encodes CDR1 MDHEN and CDR2 SYDVKM. CDR3 bases: TGTGCCAGCAGTTTATGGAAGGGTTTCTCCTACGAGCAGTACTTC. It translates to CASSLWKGFSYEQYF.

This sequence joins TRBV28 and TRBJ2-7; D gene ambiguous. CDR3 length: 15 residues. Deletions cut 2 bases from V and 2 bases from J, with 13 bases between. CDR1 MDHEN and CDR2 SYDVKM come from the germline V gene. The chain's CDR3 is CASSLLLSGTYEQYF. DNA of the CDR3: TGTGCCAGCAGTTTACTTCTGAGTGGGACCTACGAGCAGTACTTC.

This clonotype has just one count. The CDR3 region has the DNA TGCAGCGTCCCACCGACTAGCGGGAGTTGCAATGAGCAGTTCTTC. Its translation is CSVPPTSGSCNEQFF. The chain is built from TRBV29-1 and TRBJ2-1; 12 bases are shared with TRBD2. Germline-derived CDR1 and CDR2 are SQVTM and ANQGSEA. The CDR3 is made up of 15 amino acids. The ends lost 6 bases at V and 6 bases at J; junction bases unmatched: 9.

V gene TRBV10-3 combines with J gene TRBJ1-5, with 10 bases lining up with TRBD1. This CDR3 contains 18 residues. Trimming took 0 bases from V and 0 from J; bases not matched to a gene: 5. The V gene's germline CDR1 is ENHRY and CDR2 SYGVKD. The CDR3 DNA reads TGTGCCATCAGTGAGTCGCTGAGGACAGGGGGTAGCAATCAGCCCCAGCATTTT. Its translation: CAISESLRTGGSNQPQHF.

The chain carries TRBV29-1 and TRBJ1-2, with a possible D match to TRBD1 (6 bases). The V end lost 0 bases, the J end lost 7 bases, and 18 bases lay between the germline ends. Germline CDR1 and CDR2: SQVTM and ANQGSEA. The CDR3 has 15 residues. The CDR3 loop is CSVEETGARDRGYTF. For the CDR3, the DNA is TGCAGCGTTGAAGAGACGGGGGCGAGGGATCGTGGCTACACCTTC.

This clonotype was observed a few times. V usage is TRBV9 and J usage is TRBJ2-7, with 7 bases aligning to TRBD2. Per the germline V gene, CDR1 is SGDLS and CDR2 is YYNGEE. This CDR3 spans 13 amino acids. J lost 6 bases, V lost 3 bases, and 6 bases had no gene match. CDR3 in amino acids: CASSETSVSEQYF. The CDR3 DNA reads TGTGCCAGCAGCGAAACTAGCGTTTCCGAGCAGTACTTC. The variable domain in full, with the rest retrieved from reference TRBV9 and TRBJ2-7, is DSGVTQTPKHLITATGQRVTLRCSPRSGDLSVYWYQQSLDQGLQFLIQYYNGEERAKGNILERFSAQQFPDLHSELNLSSLELGDSALYFCASSETSVSEQYFGPGTRLTVT.